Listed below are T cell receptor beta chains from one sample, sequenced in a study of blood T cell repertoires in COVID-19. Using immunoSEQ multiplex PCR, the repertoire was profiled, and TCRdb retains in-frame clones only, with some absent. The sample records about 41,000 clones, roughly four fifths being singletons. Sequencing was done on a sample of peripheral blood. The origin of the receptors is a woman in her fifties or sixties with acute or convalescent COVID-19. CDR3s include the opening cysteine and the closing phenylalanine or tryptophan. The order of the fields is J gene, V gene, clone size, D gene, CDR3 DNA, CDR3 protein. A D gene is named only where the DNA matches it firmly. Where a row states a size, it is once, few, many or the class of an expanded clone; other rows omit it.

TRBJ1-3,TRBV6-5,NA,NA,TGTGCCAGCAGGATAACAGATCCCGGAAACACCATATATTTT,CASRITDPGNTIYF
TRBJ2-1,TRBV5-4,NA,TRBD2,TGTGCCAGCAGTCCGACCGGGACTAGCGGAAACAATGAGCAGTTCTTC,CASSPTGTSGNNEQFF
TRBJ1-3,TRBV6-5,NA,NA,TGTGCCAGCAGCCCCGGGGTCATGACTGGAAACACCATATATTTT,CASSPGVMTGNTIYF
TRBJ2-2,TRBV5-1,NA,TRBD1,TGCGCCAGCAGCTTACGGGACAGAGATAACACCGGGGAGCTGTTTTTT,CASSLRDRDNTGELFF
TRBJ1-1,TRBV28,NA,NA,TGTGCCAGCAGTTTACAACAGACTACGTCGGACACTGAAGCTTTCTTT,CASSLQQTTSDTEAFF
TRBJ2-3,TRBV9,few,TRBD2,TGTGCCAGCAACTCAGAAATCCTAGCGGGGGGGCGTGATACGCAGTATTTT,CASNSEILAGGRDTQYF
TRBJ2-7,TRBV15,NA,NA,TGTGCCACCAGCAGAGATATTCTACGAGAGCAGTACTTC,CATSRDILREQYF
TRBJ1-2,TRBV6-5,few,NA,TGTGCCAGCAGTATCGAGGCGGGGGGATATGGCTACACCTTC,CASSIEAGGYGYTF
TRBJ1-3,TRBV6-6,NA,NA,TGTGCCAGCAACAGAGACTCTGGAAACACCATATATTTT,CASNRDSGNTIYF
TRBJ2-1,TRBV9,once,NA,TGTGCCAGCAGCGTAGCCGCAGGGCCCCATGGGTACAATGAGCAGTTCTTC,CASSVAAGPHGYNEQFF
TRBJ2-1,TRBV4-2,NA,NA,TGTGCCAGCAGCCCGCGTGGAGGGGGCGACGAGCAGTTCTTC,CASSPRGGGDEQFF
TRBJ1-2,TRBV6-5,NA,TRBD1,TGTGCCAGCAGGCCGGGACAGGGTACGGGGTATGGCTACACCTTC,CASRPGQGTGYGYTF
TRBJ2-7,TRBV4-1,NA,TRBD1,TGCGCCAGCAGCCGGGGACAGGGGGACAATAGATACGAGCAGTACTTC,CASSRGQGDNRYEQYF
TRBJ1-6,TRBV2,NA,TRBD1,TGTGCCAGCAGTGAAGCGCCGGCAGGGGGTTATAATTCACCCCTCCACTTT,CASSEAPAGGYNSPLHF